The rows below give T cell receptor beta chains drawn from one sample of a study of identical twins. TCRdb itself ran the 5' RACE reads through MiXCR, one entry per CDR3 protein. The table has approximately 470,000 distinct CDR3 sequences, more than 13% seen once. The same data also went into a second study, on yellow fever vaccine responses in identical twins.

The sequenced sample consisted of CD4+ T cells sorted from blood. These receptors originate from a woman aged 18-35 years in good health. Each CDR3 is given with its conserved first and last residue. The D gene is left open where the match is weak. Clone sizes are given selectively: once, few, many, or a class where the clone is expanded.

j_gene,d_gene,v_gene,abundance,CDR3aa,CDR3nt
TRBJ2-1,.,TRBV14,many,CASSQKRGYNEQFF,TGTGCCAGCAGCCAAAAGAGGGGCTACAATGAGCAGTTCTTC
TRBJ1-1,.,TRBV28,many,CAIGAGYTEAFF,TGTGCCATAGGAGCGGGGTACACTGAAGCTTTCTTT
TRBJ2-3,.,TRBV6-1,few,CASSVRGGGADTQYF,TGTGCCAGCAGCGTACGTGGGGGGGGCGCAGATACGCAGTATTTT
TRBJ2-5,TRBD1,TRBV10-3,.,CAISETTGRQETQYF,TGTGCCATCAGTGAAACGACAGGGCGACAAGAGACCCAGTACTTC
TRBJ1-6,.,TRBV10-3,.,CAISESGLGSSPLHF,TGTGCCATCAGTGAGTCGGGTCTGGGTTCTTCACCCCTCCACTTT
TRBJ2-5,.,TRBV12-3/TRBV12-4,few,CASSPHGGKNQETQYF,TGTGCCAGCAGCCCCCATGGGGGGAAGAATCAAGAGACCCAGTACTTC
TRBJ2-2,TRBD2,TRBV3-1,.,CASSQSGGTVNTGELFF,TGTGCCAGCAGCCAAAGCGGGGGGACAGTTAACACCGGGGAGCTGTTTTTT
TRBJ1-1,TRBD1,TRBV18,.,CASSPPGTGGTEAFF,TGTGCCAGCTCACCACCCGGGACAGGGGGCACTGAAGCTTTCTTT
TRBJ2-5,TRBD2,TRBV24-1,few,CATSDITSGETQYF,TGTGCCACCAGTGACATCACTAGCGGAGAGACCCAGTACTTC
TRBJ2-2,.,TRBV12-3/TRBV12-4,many,CASSLGLWGGELFF,TGTGCCAGCAGTTTGGGACTCTGGGGCGGGGAGCTGTTTTTT
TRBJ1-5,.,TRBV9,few,CASSKTAGDNQPQHF,TGTGCCAGCAGCAAGACGGCCGGGGACAATCAGCCCCAGCATTTT
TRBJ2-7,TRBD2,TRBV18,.,CASSTKRREVGEQYF,TGTGCCAGCTCGACTAAGCGGCGGGAGGTCGGCGAGCAGTACTTC
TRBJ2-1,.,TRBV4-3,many,CASSQDGAGLGVNEQFF,TGCGCCAGCAGCCAAGATGGTGCGGGCCTCGGCGTCAATGAGCAGTTCTTC
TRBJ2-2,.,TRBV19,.,CASSIIGRGNTGELFF,TGTGCCAGTAGTATTATCGGCAGGGGAAACACCGGGGAGCTGTTTTTT
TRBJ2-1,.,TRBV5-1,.,CASWGGRTSSYNEQFF,TGCGCCAGCTGGGGTGGGCGCACGAGCTCCTACAATGAGCAGTTCTTC
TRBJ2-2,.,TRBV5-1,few,CASSWEPLGNTGELFF,TGCGCCAGCAGCTGGGAACCACTTGGGAACACCGGGGAGCTGTTTTTT
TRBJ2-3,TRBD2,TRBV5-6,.,CASSPSGASGGRSQYF,TGTGCCAGCAGCCCCTCAGGGGCTAGCGGGGGGCGGTCGCAGTATTTT
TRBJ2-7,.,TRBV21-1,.,CASSKIGEILRGKWESSYEQYF,TGTGCCAGCAGCAAAATCGGGGAGATCCTGAGAGGGAAGTGGGAAAGCTCCTACGAGCAGTACTTC
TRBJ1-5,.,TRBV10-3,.,CAISEGGSGNQPQHF,TGTGCCATCAGTGAGGGGGGGTCAGGGAATCAGCCCCAGCATTTT
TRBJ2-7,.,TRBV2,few,CASSVLTTGYF,TGTGCCAGCAGCGTTCTAACCACAGGGTACTTC
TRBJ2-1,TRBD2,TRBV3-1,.,CASSRRGGGYNEQFF,TGTGCCAGCAGCCGGCGGGGGGGCGGATACAATGAGCAGTTCTTC
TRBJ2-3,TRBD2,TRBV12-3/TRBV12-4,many,CASNLLAGMTDTQYF,TGTGCCAGCAACTTGCTAGCGGGGATGACAGATACGCAGTATTTT
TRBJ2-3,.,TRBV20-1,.,CSADIPGADTQYF,TGCAGTGCTGACATTCCCGGGGCAGATACGCAGTATTTT
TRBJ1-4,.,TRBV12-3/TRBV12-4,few,CASSGGGLPSEKLFF,TGTGCCAGCAGCGGGGGGGGGCTACCGAGTGAAAAACTGTTTTTT
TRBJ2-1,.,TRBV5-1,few,CASSLGGTFSYNEQFF,TGCGCCAGCAGCTTGGGGGGGACTTTCTCCTACAATGAGCAGTTCTTC
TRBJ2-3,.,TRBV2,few,CASSLVEWTDTQYF,TGTGCCAGCAGCCTCGTGGAGTGGACAGATACGCAGTATTTT
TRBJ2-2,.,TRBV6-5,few,CASMTAPGELFF,TGTGCCAGCATGACGGCCCCCGGGGAGCTGTTTTTT
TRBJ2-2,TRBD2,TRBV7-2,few,CASSLLAAGELFF,TGTGCCAGCAGCCTTCTAGCGGCCGGGGAGCTGTTTTTT
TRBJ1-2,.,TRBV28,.,CASHTSNYGYTF,TGTGCCAGCCATACATCGAACTATGGCTACACCTTC
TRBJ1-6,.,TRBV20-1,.,CSARDSEAGNSPLHF,TGCAGTGCTAGAGATTCAGAGGCGGGGAATTCACCCCTCCACTTT
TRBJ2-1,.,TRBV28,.,CASSLGGQGGDEQFF,TGTGCCAGCAGTTTAGGAGGTCAGGGGGGCGATGAGCAGTTCTTC
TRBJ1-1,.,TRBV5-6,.,CASSLSRRQLNTEAFF,TGTGCCAGCAGCTTGAGCCGCCGACAGCTTAACACTGAAGCTTTCTTT
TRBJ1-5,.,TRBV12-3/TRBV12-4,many,CASSLRDPGNQPQHF,TGTGCCAGCAGTTTGAGGGATCCGGGCAATCAGCCCCAGCATTTT
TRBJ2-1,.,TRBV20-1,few,CSAPSGAAASMYEQFF,TGCAGTGCTCCATCAGGAGCAGCGGCCTCTATGTATGAGCAGTTCTTC
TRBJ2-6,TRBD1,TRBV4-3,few,CASSQALDRGRADGANVLTF,TGCGCCAGCAGCCAGGCTCTTGACAGGGGGCGAGCGGATGGGGCCAACGTCCTGACTTTC
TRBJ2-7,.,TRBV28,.,CASIDPGSSRSYEQYF,TGTGCCAGCATCGATCCAGGGTCTAGTCGTTCCTACGAGCAGTACTTC
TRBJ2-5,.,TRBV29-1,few,CSVALGVPETQYF,TGCAGCGTTGCCTTAGGGGTTCCGGAGACCCAGTACTTC
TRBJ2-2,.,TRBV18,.,CASSPPNSGLTGELFF,TGTGCCAGCTCACCACCGAATAGCGGCCTCACCGGGGAGCTGTTTTTT
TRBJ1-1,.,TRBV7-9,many,CASSYRTESNTEAFF,TGTGCCAGCAGCTACAGGACAGAATCGAACACTGAAGCTTTCTTT
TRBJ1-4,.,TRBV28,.,CASSFLGTPTNEKLFF,TGTGCCAGCAGTTTCCTAGGGACACCAACTAATGAAAAACTGTTTTTT
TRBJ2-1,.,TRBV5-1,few,CASSLVGDLKSSYNEQFF,TGCGCCAGCAGCTTGGTGGGAGACCTCAAGAGCTCCTACAATGAGCAGTTCTTC
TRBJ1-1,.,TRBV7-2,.,CASSITVGVRGTEAFF,TGTGCCAGCAGCATCACGGTGGGGGTCCGCGGCACTGAAGCTTTCTTT